Listed below are T cell receptor beta chains from one sample, sequenced in a study of shared clonotypes between healthy human individuals. Method: immunoSEQ multiplex PCR; TCRdb's copy keeps in-frame clones and lacks some. The sample lists millions of clones, about 95% seen once, with around 1.1% in the top ten. What was sequenced was naive CD8+ T cells sorted from blood. Receptors were obtained from a man between 18 and 35 years old in good health. Each CDR3 is given with its conserved first and last residue. Fields, in order: D gene, clone size, V gene, J gene, CDR3 protein, CDR3 DNA. The D gene is left open where the match is weak. Where a row states a size, it is once, few, many or the class of an expanded clone; other rows omit it.

D gene: -
clone size: -
V gene: TRBV7-9
J gene: TRBJ2-5
CDR3 protein: CASSFPRGAGVETQYF
CDR3 DNA: TGTGCCAGCAGCTTCCCCCGCGGTGCAGGGGTAGAGACCCAGTACTTC

D gene: -
clone size: -
V gene: TRBV9
J gene: TRBJ1-3
CDR3 protein: CASSFRWTLDSGNTIYF
CDR3 DNA: TGTGCCAGCAGCTTTCGATGGACGCTTGACTCTGGAAACACCATATATTTT

D gene: -
clone size: -
V gene: TRBV30
J gene: TRBJ2-3
CDR3 protein: CAWSVRVSRTDTQYF
CDR3 DNA: TGTGCCTGGAGTGTACGTGTATCCAGGACAGATACGCAGTATTTT

D gene: TRBD1
clone size: once
V gene: TRBV6-1
J gene: TRBJ2-7
CDR3 protein: CASSVPGQLYEQYF
CDR3 DNA: TGTGCCAGCAGTGTGCCGGGACAGCTCTACGAGCAGTACTTC

D gene: TRBD1
clone size: -
V gene: TRBV30
J gene: TRBJ2-1
CDR3 protein: CAWARDRGYNEQFF
CDR3 DNA: TGTGCCTGGGCCCGGGACAGGGGCTACAATGAGCAGTTCTTC

D gene: -
clone size: -
V gene: TRBV4-2
J gene: TRBJ1-2
CDR3 protein: CASSPTGPAANYGYTF
CDR3 DNA: TGTGCCAGCAGCCCTACGGGGCCTGCAGCTAACTATGGCTACACCTTC

D gene: -
clone size: -
V gene: TRBV7-9
J gene: TRBJ2-3
CDR3 protein: CASSLVQGLADTQYF
CDR3 DNA: TGTGCCAGCAGCTTAGTCCAGGGGCTAGCAGATACGCAGTATTTT

D gene: -
clone size: -
V gene: TRBV4-3
J gene: TRBJ1-1
CDR3 protein: CASSQDSGADSLTATEAFF
CDR3 DNA: TGCGCCAGCAGCCAAGATTCCGGGGCGGACAGCCTTACGGCGACTGAAGCTTTCTTT

D gene: -
clone size: few
V gene: TRBV2
J gene: TRBJ2-7
CDR3 protein: CASSAGSSYEQYF
CDR3 DNA: TGTGCCAGCAGCGCGGGGAGCTCCTACGAGCAGTACTTC

D gene: -
clone size: -
V gene: TRBV4-1
J gene: TRBJ2-7
CDR3 protein: CASSQSGRPYEQYF
CDR3 DNA: TGCGCCAGCAGCCAATCTGGAAGACCCTACGAGCAGTACTTC

D gene: TRBD2
clone size: -
V gene: TRBV6-1
J gene: TRBJ2-7
CDR3 protein: CASSEGLAASYEQYF
CDR3 DNA: TGTGCCAGCAGTGAAGGGCTAGCGGCCTCCTACGAGCAGTACTTC

D gene: -
clone size: -
V gene: TRBV10-3
J gene: TRBJ1-1
CDR3 protein: CAISDPQNTEAFF
CDR3 DNA: TGTGCCATCAGTGACCCCCAGAACACTGAAGCTTTCTTT

D gene: TRBD2
clone size: -
V gene: TRBV7-6
J gene: TRBJ2-7
CDR3 protein: CASSLGRLAGGYEQYF
CDR3 DNA: TGTGCCAGCAGCTTAGGCCGACTAGCGGGAGGGTACGAGCAGTACTTC

D gene: -
clone size: once
V gene: TRBV10-2
J gene: TRBJ2-7
CDR3 protein: CASSGGAQQYF
CDR3 DNA: TGCGCCAGCAGTGGCGGGGCCCAGCAGTACTTC

D gene: -
clone size: -
V gene: TRBV28
J gene: TRBJ2-3
CDR3 protein: CASSSDGSTDTQYF
CDR3 DNA: TGTGCCAGCAGCTCGGACGGAAGCACAGATACGCAGTATTTT

D gene: -
clone size: -
V gene: TRBV7-2
J gene: TRBJ2-1
CDR3 protein: CASSLIGGSYNEQFF
CDR3 DNA: TGTGCCAGCAGCTTAATCGGCGGGTCCTACAATGAGCAGTTCTTC

D gene: -
clone size: -
V gene: TRBV30
J gene: TRBJ1-2
CDR3 protein: CAWSVGEGPVNYGYTF
CDR3 DNA: TGTGCCTGGAGTGTAGGGGAGGGACCCGTTAACTATGGCTACACCTTC

D gene: TRBD1
clone size: -
V gene: TRBV28
J gene: TRBJ1-1
CDR3 protein: CASSSPGQGALFGTEAFF
CDR3 DNA: TGTGCCAGCAGTTCCCCGGGACAGGGGGCGCTTTTTGGCACTGAAGCTTTCTTT

D gene: TRBD1
clone size: -
V gene: TRBV15
J gene: TRBJ2-7
CDR3 protein: CATSPTGQPLEQYF
CDR3 DNA: TGTGCCACCAGCCCAACGGGACAGCCTCTCGAGCAGTACTTC

D gene: -
clone size: -
V gene: TRBV2
J gene: TRBJ2-7
CDR3 protein: CASTSLTYEQYF
CDR3 DNA: TGTGCCAGCACCAGCCTGACCTACGAGCAGTACTTC

D gene: -
clone size: -
V gene: TRBV2
J gene: TRBJ2-7
CDR3 protein: CASSADQYEQYF
CDR3 DNA: TGTGCCAGCAGTGCGGACCAATACGAGCAGTACTTC

D gene: TRBD1
clone size: -
V gene: TRBV2
J gene: TRBJ2-1
CDR3 protein: CASGGQGPYNEQFF
CDR3 DNA: TGTGCCAGCGGTGGACAGGGGCCCTACAATGAGCAGTTCTTC

D gene: -
clone size: -
V gene: TRBV27
J gene: TRBJ2-3
CDR3 protein: CAIKEGTDTQYF
CDR3 DNA: TGTGCCATTAAAGAGGGCACAGATACGCAGTATTTT

D gene: -
clone size: -
V gene: TRBV5-6
J gene: TRBJ1-1
CDR3 protein: CASSSQSYTEAFF
CDR3 DNA: TGTGCCAGCAGCTCCCAGTCCTACACTGAAGCTTTCTTT

D gene: -
clone size: -
V gene: TRBV10-3
J gene: TRBJ2-7
CDR3 protein: CAISESWGTYEQYF
CDR3 DNA: TGTGCCATCAGTGAGTCGTGGGGGACCTACGAGCAGTACTTC

D gene: -
clone size: few
V gene: TRBV4-1
J gene: TRBJ2-2
CDR3 protein: CASSQYNTGELFF
CDR3 DNA: TGCGCCAGCAGCCAATATAACACCGGGGAGCTGTTTTTT

D gene: -
clone size: once
V gene: TRBV30
J gene: TRBJ2-1
CDR3 protein: CALVERDEQFF
CDR3 DNA: TGTGCCCTCGTAGAACGGGATGAGCAGTTCTTC

D gene: -
clone size: -
V gene: TRBV9
J gene: TRBJ1-3
CDR3 protein: CASSAGGQLPTIYF
CDR3 DNA: TGTGCCAGCAGCGCGGGGGGCCAATTACCCACCATATATTTT

D gene: -
clone size: -
V gene: TRBV6-5
J gene: TRBJ1-2
CDR3 protein: CASRLTDNYGYTF
CDR3 DNA: TGTGCCAGCAGGCTGACGGATAACTATGGCTACACCTTC

D gene: -
clone size: -
V gene: TRBV7-9
J gene: TRBJ1-1
CDR3 protein: CASSPPAREDSNTEAFF
CDR3 DNA: TGTGCCAGCAGCCCCCCCGCACGGGAGGATAGTAACACTGAAGCTTTCTTT